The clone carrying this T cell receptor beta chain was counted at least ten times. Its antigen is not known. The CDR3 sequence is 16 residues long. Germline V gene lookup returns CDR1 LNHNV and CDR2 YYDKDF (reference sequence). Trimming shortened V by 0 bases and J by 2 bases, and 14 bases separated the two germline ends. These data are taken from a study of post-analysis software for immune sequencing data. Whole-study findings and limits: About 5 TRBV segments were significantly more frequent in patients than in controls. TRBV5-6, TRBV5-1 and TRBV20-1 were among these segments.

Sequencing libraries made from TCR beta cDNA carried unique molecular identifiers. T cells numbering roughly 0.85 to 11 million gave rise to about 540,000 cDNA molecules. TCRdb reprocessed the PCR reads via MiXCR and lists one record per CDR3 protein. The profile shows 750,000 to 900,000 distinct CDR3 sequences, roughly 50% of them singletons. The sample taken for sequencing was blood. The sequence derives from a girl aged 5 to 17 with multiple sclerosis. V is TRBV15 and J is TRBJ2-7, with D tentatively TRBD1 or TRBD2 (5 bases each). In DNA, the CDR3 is TGTGCCACCAGCAGAGATCTCGGGACGGCCACCTACGAGCAGTACTTC. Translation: CATSRDLGTATYEQYF.